This entry describes one T cell receptor (beta chain). Germline values: CDR1 SEHNR, CDR2 FQNEAQ (reference sequence). The CDR3 has 15 residues. The germline V and J ends were trimmed by 4 bases and 3 bases, with 16 bases remaining between them. Clones were read by immunoSEQ multiplex PCR, and TCRdb kept only the in-frame ones, dropping some. The sample includes 400,000 to 450,000 clones, about 93% of them seen just once. This specimen comes from a study of Ad26.COV2.S vaccination and SARS-CoV-2 variants. Turning to the study itself: Donor was one of the participants in the Ad26.COV2.S arm of the COV1001 trial. Into the muscle, Ad26.COV2.S was dosed once or twice, 56 days apart.

Treatment specified: some 19 received Ad26.COV2.S at low or high dose, single or two shots; roughly five received placebo; per-sample allocation not given. Sampling was performed 63 days after the first vaccine or placebo injection. The donor was a Boston adult aged 18-55 years. Built on an Ad26 vector, the vaccine expressed Wuhan-strain SARS-CoV-2 spike. Sequencing was performed on peripheral blood, taken in a trial of Ad26.COV2.S vaccine versus placebo. V is TRBV7-9 and J is TRBJ2-7, with a weak D call TRBD1 (6 bases). The receptor was isolated from a person aged 18 to 59 who received the Ad26.COV2.S COVID-19 vaccine or a placebo. The CDR3 region has the DNA TGTGCCAGCAGCTCGGACAGCCGACGGGACTACGAGCAGTACTTC. Translated: CASSSDSRRDYEQYF.